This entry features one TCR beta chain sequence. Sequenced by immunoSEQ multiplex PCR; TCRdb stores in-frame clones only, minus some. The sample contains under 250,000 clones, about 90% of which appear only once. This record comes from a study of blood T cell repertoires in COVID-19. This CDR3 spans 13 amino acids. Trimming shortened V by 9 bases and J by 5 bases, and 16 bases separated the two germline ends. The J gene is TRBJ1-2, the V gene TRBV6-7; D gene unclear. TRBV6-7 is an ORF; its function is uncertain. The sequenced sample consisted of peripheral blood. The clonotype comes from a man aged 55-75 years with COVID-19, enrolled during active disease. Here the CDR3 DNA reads TGTGCCAGGGTGCGGCCGGCACTTTATGGCTACACCTTC. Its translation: CARVRPALYGYTF.